The clone carrying this TCR beta chain was counted once. Antigen: not known. Using immunoSEQ multiplex PCR, the repertoire was profiled, and TCRdb retains in-frame clones only, with some absent. This sample has some 200,000 clones; about 94% occur once, and the top ten carry around 1%. The CDR3 is made up of 15 amino acids. Germline V gene lookup returns CDR1 LNHDA and CDR2 SQIVND (reference sequence). The V gene lost 0 bases and the J gene lost 2 bases, with 9 bases spanning the gap. The data derive from a study of T cell responses to AZD1222 COVID-19 vaccine. Findings and caveats of the study: Only 5 to 7 AZD1222 recipients were seropositive at baseline. Sampling that yielded the repertoires occurred only after the peak T cell response. Nearly half of spike-specific TCRs reportedly target unmutated variant regions. Increases in Spike-specific TCR breadth and depth were seen after two AZD1222 doses.

The receptor's source is an adult who received the AZD1222 COVID-19 vaccine. Sequenced material: peripheral blood, taken 28 days after the second AZD1222 dose. The rearrangement joins TRBV19 to TRBJ2-3; no firm D call. The CDR3: CASSIDLAITDTQYF. DNA of the CDR3: TGTGCCAGTAGTATAGATTTGGCAATCACAGATACGCAGTATTTT.